The TCR beta chain described here comes from a study of cytomegalovirus exposure and HLA in healthy donors. Study outcomes and limitations: Researchers reported that three CMV-associated chains were confirmed in vitro as CMV antigen-specific. Presence/absence comparisons presumed near-even sequencing depth among donors.

A remark on this clone: Its antigen is not known.

J gave up 2 bases and V 6 bases, and 3 bases lay outside the gene matches. This CDR3 region has 15 residues. CDR1 MNHNS and CDR2 SASEGT come from the germline V gene. Amplification used 60 Vbeta primers and 13 Jbeta primers. Clones were read by immunoSEQ multiplex PCR, and TCRdb kept only the in-frame ones, dropping some. The repertoire holds 100,000 or so clones, with 75% to 85% as singletons. J is TRBJ2-7 and V is TRBV6-1; 14 bases align to TRBD2. The source material was PBMCs. The TCR originated in a man between 25 and 39 years old in good health and CMV-seronegative. The CDR3 DNA sequence: TGTGCCAGCAGAGGGACTAGCGGGAGCGCCTACGAGCAGTACTTC. The encoded protein is CASRGTSGSAYEQYF.